This T cell receptor beta chain stems from a study of identical twins. Trimming left V 7 bases short and J 1 base short, with 16 bases between. Germline V gives CDR1 MNHNS, CDR2 SASEGT. This CDR3 has 15 amino acids. Each CDR3 protein gets one entry after TCRdb re-called the 5' RACE reads with MiXCR. The table shows 500,000 to 600,000 distinct CDR3 sequences, with under 25% occurring only once. This clonotype was counted ten times or more. The sample also formed part of further work on T cells expressing NK-cell markers.

This chain joins TRBV6-1 and TRBJ1-1; a possible D gene is TRBD1 (6 bases). The TCR sequence derives from a woman in her late teens or twenties in good health. Sequencing used CD4+ T cells sorted from blood. The DNA for the CDR3 is TGTGCCAGCACCAGGGACGGGGGCACGAACACTGAAGCTTTCTTT. Protein: CASTRDGGTNTEAFF.